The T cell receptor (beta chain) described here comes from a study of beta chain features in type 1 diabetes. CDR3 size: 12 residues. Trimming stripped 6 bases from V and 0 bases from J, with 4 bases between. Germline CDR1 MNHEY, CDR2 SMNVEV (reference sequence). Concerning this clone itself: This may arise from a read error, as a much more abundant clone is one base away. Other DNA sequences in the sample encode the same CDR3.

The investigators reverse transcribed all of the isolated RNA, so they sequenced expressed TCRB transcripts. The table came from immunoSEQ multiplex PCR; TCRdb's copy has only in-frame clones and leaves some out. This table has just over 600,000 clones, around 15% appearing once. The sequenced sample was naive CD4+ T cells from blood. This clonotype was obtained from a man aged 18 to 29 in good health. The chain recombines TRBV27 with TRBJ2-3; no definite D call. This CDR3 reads CASSLSTDTQYF. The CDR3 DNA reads TGTGCCAGCAGCTTAAGCACAGATACGCAGTATTTT.